This T cell receptor (beta chain) comes out of a study of blood T cell repertoires in COVID-19. Background on the study: The origin of the acute and convalescent COVID-19 samples was the United States, Italy and Spain. Sample material is recorded as cDNA or gDNA derived from T cells, B-cell-depleted T cells, or PBMCs.

With 7 bases removed from V and 1 base from J, the gap between germline ends came to 10 bases. In germline, CDR1 is LNHDA, CDR2 SQIVND (reference sequence). This CDR3 comprises 14 residues. Study processing details: The authors estimated nucleated cell counts from reference gene primer amplification. Profiling relied on immunoSEQ multiplex PCR, and the TCRdb table lists in-frame clones only, not all of them. Clone size and V and J calls were adopted from that table, with D and trimming inferred from the DNA. The sample holds about 290,000 clones; around four fifths are singletons and the top ten take around 4.2%.

The sequenced material came from peripheral blood. The chain employs TRBV19 and TRBJ1-4, with D maybe TRBD1 (6 bases). The source is a woman aged 50 to 65 with active or convalescent COVID-19. CDR3: CASKSGVTNEKLFF. In DNA form, the CDR3 reads TGTGCCAGTAAATCAGGGGTAACTAATGAAAAACTGTTTTTT.